This is a list of T cell receptor beta chains from one sample in a study of blood T cells in healthy people across ages. In TCRdb, the 5' RACE reads were re-called with MiXCR into one record per CDR3 protein. The sample contains 1.5 million to 2 million distinct CDR3 sequences, 40% to 55% of which appear only once. The source material was blood. Receptors originate from a woman between 35 and 50 years old in good health. The CDR3 runs from the conserved cysteine through the conserved F or W. A D gene is named only where the DNA matches it firmly. Part of the rows lack a size; the others show once, few, many or a class for expanded clones.

V gene: TRBV4-1; clone size: few; D gene: .; J gene: TRBJ1-2; CDR3 DNA: TGCGCCAGTAGCCAAGATTCGTGGACAGTTTCCAACTATGGCTACACCTTC; CDR3 protein: CASSQDSWTVSNYGYTF
V gene: TRBV6-5; clone size: .; D gene: .; J gene: TRBJ1-2; CDR3 DNA: TGTGCCAGCAACGAAGGCGGACCTAACTATGGCTACACCTTC; CDR3 protein: CASNEGGPNYGYTF
V gene: TRBV5-4; clone size: .; D gene: TRBD1; J gene: TRBJ2-1; CDR3 DNA: TGTGCCAGCAGCTCTAGACAGGGTTTCAATGAGCAGTTCTTC; CDR3 protein: CASSSRQGFNEQFF
V gene: TRBV24-1; clone size: once; D gene: TRBD2; J gene: TRBJ2-3; CDR3 DNA: TGTGCCACCAGACACGGGGGGGCCCCAGATACGCAGTATTTT; CDR3 protein: CATRHGGAPDTQYF
V gene: TRBV5-1; clone size: few; D gene: TRBD1; J gene: TRBJ2-1; CDR3 DNA: TGCGCCAGCAGCAGGGGACAGGGTGCTCGCGATGAGCAGTTCTTC; CDR3 protein: CASSRGQGARDEQFF
V gene: TRBV20-1; clone size: .; D gene: TRBD2; J gene: TRBJ2-1; CDR3 DNA: TGCAGTGCTCCGGGACTAGCGGGGGGTAGGTCCTACAATGAGCAGTTCTTC; CDR3 protein: CSAPGLAGGRSYNEQFF
V gene: TRBV4-3; clone size: few; D gene: .; J gene: TRBJ1-1; CDR3 DNA: TGCGCCAGCAGCCAAGATTTGGCAGGGTCGAACACTGAAGCTTTCTTT; CDR3 protein: CASSQDLAGSNTEAFF
V gene: TRBV6-5; clone size: .; D gene: .; J gene: TRBJ2-1; CDR3 DNA: TGTGCCAGCAGCGGAGGGCGGCATGAGCAGTTCTTC; CDR3 protein: CASSGGRHEQFF
V gene: TRBV28; clone size: .; D gene: .; J gene: TRBJ2-1; CDR3 DNA: TGTGCCAGCAGTCTCTACCCCCAGCCCGTAGAGTTCTTC; CDR3 protein: CASSLYPQPVEFF
V gene: TRBV7-3; clone size: .; D gene: .; J gene: TRBJ1-4; CDR3 DNA: TGTGCCAGCAGCCCGCAACGTCAACCGAGCGAAAAACTGTTTTTT; CDR3 protein: CASSPQRQPSEKLFF
V gene: TRBV6-5; clone size: few; D gene: .; J gene: TRBJ2-5; CDR3 DNA: TGTGCCAGCAGTTACAGGACCCCCGGGGAGACCCAGTACTTC; CDR3 protein: CASSYRTPGETQYF
V gene: TRBV27; clone size: .; D gene: TRBD2; J gene: TRBJ2-7; CDR3 DNA: TGTGCCAGCAGGAGCGGGGGGACATCCTACGAGCAGTACTTC; CDR3 protein: CASRSGGTSYEQYF
V gene: TRBV7-3; clone size: few; D gene: .; J gene: TRBJ2-5; CDR3 DNA: TGTGCTACTCGCACACTTCAATCCCAAGAGACCCAGTACTTC; CDR3 protein: CATRTLQSQETQYF
V gene: TRBV6-5; clone size: .; D gene: .; J gene: TRBJ1-1; CDR3 DNA: TGTGCCAGCAGTTACGGCGGGACAATCGCACCGGCTTTCTTT; CDR3 protein: CASSYGGTIAPAFF
V gene: TRBV6-1; clone size: .; D gene: TRBD1; J gene: TRBJ2-7; CDR3 DNA: TGTGCCAGCAGTGAAGTAGGGACAGGGTTTGGGCAGTACTTC; CDR3 protein: CASSEVGTGFGQYF
V gene: TRBV9; clone size: .; D gene: .; J gene: TRBJ2-1; CDR3 DNA: TGTGCCAGCAGCGTAGAGGCAAATGAGCAGTTCTTC; CDR3 protein: CASSVEANEQFF
V gene: TRBV6-5; clone size: .; D gene: TRBD1; J gene: TRBJ1-6; CDR3 DNA: TGTGCCAGCAGACGAAGGGACAGGGATAATTCACCCCTCCACTTT; CDR3 protein: CASRRRDRDNSPLHF
V gene: TRBV12-3/TRBV12-4; clone size: .; D gene: TRBD1; J gene: TRBJ2-2; CDR3 DNA: TGTGCCAGCAGCCCTACAGGGGGTGGGGGCCCGAACACCGGGGAGCTGTTTTTT; CDR3 protein: CASSPTGGGGPNTGELFF
V gene: TRBV9; clone size: few; D gene: .; J gene: TRBJ2-6; CDR3 DNA: TGTGCCAGCAGCGTAGCAATTCAGAACTCTGGGGCCAACGTCCTGACTTTC; CDR3 protein: CASSVAIQNSGANVLTF
V gene: TRBV27; clone size: few; D gene: .; J gene: TRBJ2-3; CDR3 DNA: TGTGCCAGCAGTTCCAGGCTATTCGGCACAGATACGCAGTATTTT; CDR3 protein: CASSSRLFGTDTQYF
V gene: TRBV28; clone size: .; D gene: TRBD1; J gene: TRBJ2-1; CDR3 DNA: TGTGCCAGCAGTTTATACGGTCCCGGGACAGAACAATACAATGAGCAGTTCTTC; CDR3 protein: CASSLYGPGTEQYNEQFF
V gene: TRBV27; clone size: .; D gene: .; J gene: TRBJ2-3; CDR3 DNA: TGTGCCAGCAGTTTCTCTCAGGATCCAAGCACAGATACGCAGTATTTT; CDR3 protein: CASSFSQDPSTDTQYF
V gene: TRBV21-1; clone size: few; D gene: .; J gene: TRBJ2-6; CDR3 DNA: TGTGCCAGCAGAGGAGGGATGGGCCTCTCTGGGGCCAACGTCCTGACTTTC; CDR3 protein: CASRGGMGLSGANVLTF
V gene: TRBV7-2; clone size: .; D gene: TRBD2; J gene: TRBJ2-1; CDR3 DNA: TGTGCCAGCAGCCTCCGATTTCGCGGGGGGGCTGGTAATGAGCAGTTCTTC; CDR3 protein: CASSLRFRGGAGNEQFF
V gene: TRBV28; clone size: few; D gene: .; J gene: TRBJ2-3; CDR3 DNA: TGTGCCAGCAGTTTACTAGTGGAGGATACGCAGTATTTT; CDR3 protein: CASSLLVEDTQYF
V gene: TRBV7-6; clone size: .; D gene: .; J gene: TRBJ2-7; CDR3 DNA: TGTGCCAGCAGCCCGAGGGACATTTTGACCTACGAGCAGTACTTC; CDR3 protein: CASSPRDILTYEQYF
V gene: TRBV6-5; clone size: .; D gene: .; J gene: TRBJ2-3; CDR3 DNA: TGTGCCAGCAGTGACTCGAAAGAGAGGACGCAGTATTTT; CDR3 protein: CASSDSKERTQYF
V gene: TRBV4-2; clone size: .; D gene: TRBD2; J gene: TRBJ2-5; CDR3 DNA: TGTGCCAGCAGCCAAGATCGGACTAGCTCGGAGACCCAGTACTTC; CDR3 protein: CASSQDRTSSETQYF
V gene: TRBV20-1; clone size: few; D gene: .; J gene: TRBJ2-7; CDR3 DNA: TGCAGTGCCAAACTCGGCAGCTCCTACGAGCAGTACTTC; CDR3 protein: CSAKLGSSYEQYF
V gene: TRBV4-3; clone size: few; D gene: .; J gene: TRBJ2-5; CDR3 DNA: TGCGCCAGCAGCCGCACCGGGACCAGGCAGACCCAGTACTTC; CDR3 protein: CASSRTGTRQTQYF
V gene: TRBV6-6; clone size: few; D gene: TRBD2; J gene: TRBJ2-3; CDR3 DNA: TGTGCCAGCAGTTACTCGGGCGGGGGTAAAACAGATACGCAGTATTTT; CDR3 protein: CASSYSGGGKTDTQYF
V gene: TRBV18; clone size: .; D gene: TRBD1; J gene: TRBJ2-7; CDR3 DNA: TGTGCCAGCTCACGAGGACAGGCGAGCCCTTTTTCCTACGAGCAGTACTTC; CDR3 protein: CASSRGQASPFSYEQYF
V gene: TRBV28; clone size: few; D gene: .; J gene: TRBJ2-3; CDR3 DNA: TGTGCCAGTGGGGACCCCGGCCGGGGCACAGATACGCAGTATTTT; CDR3 protein: CASGDPGRGTDTQYF
V gene: TRBV5-6; clone size: .; D gene: .; J gene: TRBJ2-6; CDR3 DNA: TGTGCCAGCAGCGATGGACCAAACTCTGGGGCCAACGTCCTGACTTTC; CDR3 protein: CASSDGPNSGANVLTF
V gene: TRBV7-2; clone size: once; D gene: .; J gene: TRBJ1-6; CDR3 DNA: TGTGCCAGCAGCTTAGGCGGGGTCTCTCCACCCCTCCACTTT; CDR3 protein: CASSLGGVSPPLHF
V gene: TRBV4-2; clone size: .; D gene: .; J gene: TRBJ2-3; CDR3 DNA: TGTGCCAGCAGCCAAGAGTTAGGGTTTGCAGATACGCAGTATTTT; CDR3 protein: CASSQELGFADTQYF
V gene: TRBV20-1; clone size: .; D gene: TRBD2; J gene: TRBJ2-1; CDR3 DNA: TGCAGTGCCGACCCAATGAGAAGCGGGGGGGGTTACAATGAGCAGTTCTTC; CDR3 protein: CSADPMRSGGGYNEQFF
V gene: TRBV4-3; clone size: .; D gene: TRBD1; J gene: TRBJ2-7; CDR3 DNA: TGCGCCAGCAGCCCTTCCTGGACAGGGGAGACCTACGAGCAGTACTTC; CDR3 protein: CASSPSWTGETYEQYF
V gene: TRBV28; clone size: .; D gene: .; J gene: TRBJ1-5; CDR3 DNA: TGTGCCAGCAGATCCAGCAGAGACAGGTTTGGGAATCAGCCCCAGCATTTT; CDR3 protein: CASRSSRDRFGNQPQHF
V gene: TRBV13; clone size: .; D gene: .; J gene: TRBJ2-3; CDR3 DNA: TGTGCCAGCAGCCCCCAACAGGGACCCACAGATACGCAGTATTTT; CDR3 protein: CASSPQQGPTDTQYF
V gene: TRBV27; clone size: .; D gene: TRBD1; J gene: TRBJ1-2; CDR3 DNA: TGTGCCAGCAGGGGGACAGGGACTAGGAACTATGGCTACACCTTC; CDR3 protein: CASRGTGTRNYGYTF